The source of this TCR beta chain is a study of Ad26.COV2.S vaccination and SARS-CoV-2 variants. About the research overall: Ad26.COV2.S was injected intramuscularly once or twice, 56 days apart.

Study-wide results and limits: Vaccinated and placebo-treated recipients had similar non-spike TCR breadth. Spike-specific TCR breadth in vaccine recipients exceeded that seen in placebo recipients.

TCRdb keeps only in-frame clones here, not all; method: immunoSEQ multiplex PCR. The data contain roughly 450,000 clones, over 75% of them singletons. The CDR3 is 15 amino acids. Trimming left V 3 bases short and J 7 bases short, with 16 bases between. Germline loops: CDR1 LGHNA, CDR2 YSLEER. Stated treatment: approximately 18 received Ad26.COV2.S at low or high dose, single or two shots; several received placebo; per-sample allocation not given. The samples date from day 63 after the first vaccine or placebo injection. This clone was seen more than once but under ten times. Its antigen remains unknown.

Sequences were derived from peripheral blood, sampled in a trial of Ad26.COV2.S vaccine versus placebo. The TCR was taken from a person between 18 and 60 years old who received the Ad26.COV2.S COVID-19 vaccine or a placebo. The rearrangement links TRBV4-3 to TRBJ1-5, with D maybe TRBD1 (5 bases). Written as DNA, the CDR3 is TGCGCCAGCAGCCAGTTCATAGGGGAAAGGCAGCCCCAGCATTTT. It is translated as CASSQFIGERQPQHF.